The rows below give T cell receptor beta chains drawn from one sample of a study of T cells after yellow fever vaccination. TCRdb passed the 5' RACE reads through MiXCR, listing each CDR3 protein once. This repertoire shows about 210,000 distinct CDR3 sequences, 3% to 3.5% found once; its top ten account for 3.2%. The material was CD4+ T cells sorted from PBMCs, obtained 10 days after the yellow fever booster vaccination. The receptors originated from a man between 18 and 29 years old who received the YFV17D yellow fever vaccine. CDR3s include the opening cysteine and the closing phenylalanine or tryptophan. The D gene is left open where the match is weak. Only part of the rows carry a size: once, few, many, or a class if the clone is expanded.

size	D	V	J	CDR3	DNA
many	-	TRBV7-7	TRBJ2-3	CASSLAPGSTDTQYF	TGTGCCAGCAGCTTAGCCCCAGGGAGCACAGATACGCAGTATTTT
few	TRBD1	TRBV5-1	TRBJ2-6	CASTSRDRAFSGANVLTF	TGCGCCAGCACATCCCGGGACAGGGCTTTCTCTGGGGCCAACGTCCTGACTTTC
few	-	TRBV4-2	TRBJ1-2	CASSQDQTRDGGYTF	TGTGCCAGCAGCCAAGATCAAACCAGGGATGGGGGCTACACCTTC
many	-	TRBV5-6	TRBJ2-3	CASAEVRGSTDTQYF	TGTGCCAGCGCGGAGGTGCGAGGGAGCACAGATACGCAGTATTTT
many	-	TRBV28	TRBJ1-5	CASSSHGGQPQHF	TGTGCCAGCAGTTCCCATGGTGGACAGCCCCAGCATTTT
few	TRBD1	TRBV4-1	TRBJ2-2	CASSRAGTGVFAGELFF	TGCGCCAGCAGCCGAGCCGGGACAGGGGTTTTTGCCGGGGAGCTGTTTTTT
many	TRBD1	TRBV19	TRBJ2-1	CASSNWDRDGVYNEQFF	TGTGCCAGTAGTAACTGGGACAGGGATGGGGTCTACAATGAGCAGTTCTTC
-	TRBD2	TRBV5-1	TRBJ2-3	CASSLWETSGTTSTDTQYF	TGCGCCAGCAGCTTGTGGGAGACTAGCGGGACCACTAGCACAGATACGCAGTATTTT
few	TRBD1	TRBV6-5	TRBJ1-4	CASSSGTGPYNEKLFF	TGTGCCAGCAGTTCAGGGACAGGGCCTTACAATGAAAAACTGTTTTTT
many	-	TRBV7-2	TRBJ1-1	CASTIYVGEAFF	TGTGCCAGCACCATCTATGTGGGTGAAGCTTTCTTT
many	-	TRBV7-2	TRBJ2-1	CASLITPRDEQFF	TGTGCCAGCTTAATAACCCCTCGGGATGAGCAGTTCTTC
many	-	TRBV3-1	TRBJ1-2	CASSQEGSDYGYTF	TGTGCCAGCAGCCAAGAAGGCTCGGACTATGGCTACACCTTC
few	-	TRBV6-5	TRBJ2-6	CASKDTGANVLTF	TGTGCCAGCAAGGACACTGGGGCCAACGTCCTGACTTTC
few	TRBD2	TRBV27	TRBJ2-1	CATRSAGGYNEQFF	TGTGCCACCAGGTCAGCGGGGGGTTACAATGAGCAGTTCTTC
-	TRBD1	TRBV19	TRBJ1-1	CASSSWTGNTEAFF	TGTGCCAGTAGTTCCTGGACAGGGAACACTGAAGCTTTCTTT
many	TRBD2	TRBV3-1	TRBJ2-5	CASSLFGRGAGETQYF	TGTGCCAGCAGCCTGTTTGGGCGGGGGGCCGGGGAGACCCAGTACTTC
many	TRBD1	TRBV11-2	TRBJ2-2	CASSKTGQGSTGELFF	TGTGCCAGCAGCAAAACTGGACAGGGGAGCACCGGGGAGCTGTTTTTT
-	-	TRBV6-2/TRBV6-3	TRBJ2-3	CASSYRRAPADTQYF	TGTGCCAGCAGTTACCGCAGGGCCCCGGCAGATACGCAGTATTTT
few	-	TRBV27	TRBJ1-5	CASRSNFDQPQHF	TGTGCCAGCAGGTCGAACTTTGATCAGCCCCAGCATTTT
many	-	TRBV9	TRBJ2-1	CASSLLFSVSYNEQFF	TGTGCCAGCAGCCTGCTTTTTAGCGTCTCCTACAATGAGCAGTTCTTC
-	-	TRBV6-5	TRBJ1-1	CASSYRERNTEAFF	TGTGCCAGCAGTTACCGCGAGAGGAACACTGAAGCTTTCTTT
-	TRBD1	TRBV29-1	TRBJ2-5	CSVGRDSQETQYF	TGCAGCGTTGGCCGGGACAGCCAAGAGACCCAGTACTTC
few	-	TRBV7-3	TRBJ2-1	CASSPRGLPYNEQFF	TGTGCCAGCAGCCCCCGGGGCCTTCCCTACAATGAGCAGTTCTTC
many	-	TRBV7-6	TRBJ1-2	CAVHRAGNTSLTPRVSNYGYTF	TGTGCCGTTCATCGGGCAGGGAATACAAGCCTGACCCCTCGGGTATCTAACTATGGCTACACCTTC
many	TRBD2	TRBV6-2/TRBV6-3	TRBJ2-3	CASSYGGSTDTQYF	TGTGCCAGCAGCTACGGGGGGAGCACAGATACGCAGTATTTT
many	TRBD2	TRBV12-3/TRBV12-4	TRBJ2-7	CASTNGGAMHPGQYF	TGTGCCAGCACTAACGGGGGGGCCATGCACCCTGGGCAGTACTTC
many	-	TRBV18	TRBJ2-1	CASSRRTGLYNEQFF	TGTGCCAGCTCACGGCGGACGGGTCTTTACAATGAGCAGTTCTTC